Shown below are 30 T cell receptor beta chains from a single sample sequenced in a study of sequential checkpoint blockade in melanoma. The protocol was immunoSEQ multiplex PCR, while the TCRdb copy is restricted to in-frame clones and leaves out a portion. This sample has around 13,000 clones, with approximately 76% found just once. Treatment of the sample: randomized to nivolumab then ipilimumab (arm A) or the reverse (arm B). Sequencing was performed on CD8+ T cells sorted from blood (inferred from file names), taken from a patient given nivolumab and ipilimumab in sequence. These TCRs come from a human patient with melanoma. Some clones in this sample may be carry-over from other donors' samples.

The chain combines TRBV4-2 with TRBJ2-7, with a tentative D call TRBD1 (5 bases). In germline, CDR1 is LGHNA, CDR2 YNFKEQ. Trimming took 0 bases from V and 5 from J, leaving 11 bases between them. The CDR3 runs to 14 residues. The CDR3 here is CASSQDGPGNEQYF. CDR3 DNA sequence: TGTGCCAGCAGCCAAGATGGGCCAGGGAACGAGCAGTACTTC.

This clone was detected a few times. The V gene is TRBV9, the J gene TRBJ2-3; 8 bases are a match to TRBD1. Germline V gene sequence: CDR1 SGDLS, CDR2 YYNGEE. This CDR3 comprises 14 residues. Unmatched junction bases numbered 0, after V lost 3 bases and J lost 0 bases. The CDR3 nucleotides are TGTGCCAGCAGCGGGACAGGGAGCACAGATACGCAGTATTTT. Translated: CASSGTGSTDTQYF.

A few counts support this clone. J is TRBJ2-2 and V is TRBV7-6; maybe TRBD1 (6 bases). Germline V gives CDR1 SGHVS, CDR2 FNYEAQ. This CDR3 comprises 17 residues. V gave up 5 bases and J gave up 0 bases, with 16 bases separating them. The CDR3 sequence is CASSARTGPPNTGELFF. The CDR3 DNA reads as TGTGCCAGCAGCGCGCGAACAGGGCCGCCGAACACCGGGGAGCTGTTTTTT.

The chain couples TRBV19 to TRBJ2-7, with 11 bases matching TRBD1. Unmatched junction bases numbered 10, after V lost 6 bases and J lost 6 bases. The length of the CDR3 is 15 residues. Germline loops: CDR1 LNHDA, CDR2 SQIVND (reference sequence). In nucleotides, the CDR3 is TGTGCCAGTAGCTCCAGAGGACAGGGGGCGCGCGAGCAGTACTTC. It translates to CASSSRGQGAREQYF.

This clone occurred a few times. The rearrangement joins TRBV7-9 to TRBJ2-7; TRBD2 matches at 10 bases. This CDR3 contains 14 residues. The germline V gene encodes CDR1 SEHNR and CDR2 FQNEAQ (reference sequence). V lost 1 base to trimming and J lost 12 bases; unmatched junction nucleotides: 9. CDR3 bases: TGTGCCAGCAGCTTAGTAGGGACTAGCGCCTTTCCGTACTTC. It yields the protein CASSLVGTSAFPYF.

The chain combines TRBV4-1 with TRBJ2-6; D is unclear. Germline lookup yields CDR1 MGHRA and CDR2 YSYEKL. V gave up 0 bases and J gave up 0 bases, with 9 bases separating them. The CDR3 totals 17 residues. As DNA, the CDR3 is TGCGCCAGCAGCCAAGATCAAACATACTCTGGGGCCAACGTCCTGACTTTC. As protein: CASSQDQTYSGANVLTF.

V is TRBV7-8 and J is TRBJ2-5; 7 bases agree with TRBD2. The end of the DNA fits TRBJ2-7 better, so the J call may be wrong. CDR3 size: 12 residues. Germline V CDR1 and CDR2: SGHVS, FQNEAQ. CDR3 residues: CASSLGGGEQYF. In DNA, the CDR3 is TGTGCCAGCAGCTTAGGGGGGGGCGAGCAGTACTTC.

The rearrangement links TRBV19 to TRBJ1-5; D gene unclear. The CDR3 is made up of 16 amino acids. Germline V gene lookup returns CDR1 LNHDA and CDR2 SQIVND (reference sequence). Trimming pared 1 base from V and 4 bases from J, leaving 14 bases between. DNA of the CDR3: TGTGCCAGTAGTATAGCGAGTATCGGACTAAATCAGCCCCAGCATTTT. Protein product: CASSIASIGLNQPQHF.

This sequence joins TRBV27 and TRBJ1-2; D is uncertain. CDR1 and CDR2 (germline): MNHEY, SMNVEV (reference sequence). The V and J ends lost 4 bases and 7 bases respectively, with 19 bases between them. The CDR3 has 15 amino acids. The DNA for the CDR3 is TGTGCCAGCAGTTCAAAACGGACGGGAACTACTGGCTACACCTTC. The encoded protein is CASSSKRTGTTGYTF.

The V call is TRBV19, the J call TRBJ1-1, with D possibly being TRBD1 (5 bases). Trimming took off 3 bases at V and 3 bases at J, with 11 bases between the two ends. This CDR3 contains 14 residues. From germline, CDR1 is LNHDA and CDR2 SQIVND (reference sequence). CDR3 sequence: CASSMGRQHTEAFF. The CDR3 bases are TGTGCCAGTAGTATGGGGCGACAGCACACTGAAGCTTTCTTT.

V usage is TRBV10-3 and J usage is TRBJ1-4, with 7 bases lining up with TRBD1. From germline, CDR1 is ENHRY and CDR2 SYGVKD. V shed 10 bases and J 10 bases; nucleotides not matched to a gene: 21. The CDR3 has 16 residues. Here the CDR3 reads CATDEGRQGGLGKLFF. The CDR3 DNA follows: TGTGCCACCGACGAGGGACGACAAGGGGGCTTGGGAAAACTGTTTTTT.

The chain recombines TRBV28 with TRBJ1-2; 8 bases fit TRBD1. The CDR3 consists of 14 residues. CDR1 is MDHEN, CDR2 SYDVKM, per germline. J gave up 8 bases and V 5 bases, and 10 bases lay outside the gene matches. The CDR3 spells CASSPTGVGGGYTF. For the CDR3, the DNA is TGTGCCAGCAGTCCGACAGGGGTGGGCGGCGGCTACACCTTC.

This chain connects TRBV7-6 to TRBJ1-3; no clear D gene. V was shortened by 11 bases and J by 0 bases, with 11 bases between the two germline ends. From germline, CDR1 is SGHVS and CDR2 FNYEAQ. The CDR3 consists of 13 residues. The CDR3 DNA sequence: TGTGCCCCGCCGCGGAGCTCTGGAAACACCATATATTTT. Its translation: CAPPRSSGNTIYF.

This clone appeared a few times. The CDR3 nucleotides are TGTGCCAGTAGCCACAGGGGCCAATACGAGCAGTACTTC. This sequence encodes CASSHRGQYEQYF. V and J are TRBV19 and TRBJ2-7, with TRBD1 matching 7 bases. The V segment lost 6 bases and the J segment 4 bases; nucleotides outside the gene matches: 6. Germline lookup yields CDR1 LNHDA and CDR2 SQIVND (reference sequence). CDR3 length: 13 residues.

This chain connects TRBV28 to TRBJ2-5; 12 bases map to TRBD2. Per the germline V gene, CDR1 is MDHEN and CDR2 is SYDVKM. J gave up 6 bases and V 6 bases, and 20 bases lay outside the gene matches. This CDR3 has 19 residues. This CDR3 reads CASSDPNPRLAGARKTQYF. DNA of the CDR3: TGTGCCAGCAGCGACCCCAACCCGAGACTAGCGGGGGCTAGGAAGACCCAGTACTTC.

The CDR3 DNA reads as TGTGCCAGCAGGGCCGGGACAGGGGGGGACGAGCAGTACTTC. Translation gives CASRAGTGGDEQYF. This chain connects TRBV6-4 to TRBJ2-7; 11 bases line up with TRBD1. The CDR3 covers 14 residues. The germline V gene has CDR1 MRHNA and CDR2 SNTAGT. V dropped 6 bases and J dropped 5; count of bases not matched to a gene: 6.

This clone appeared a single time. The chain has TRBV9 and TRBJ2-5; 10 bases match TRBD2. The CDR3 loop spans 15 amino acids. V lost 4 bases to trimming and J lost 5 bases; unmatched junction nucleotides: 8. The germline gives CDR1 SGDLS, CDR2 YYNGEE. Here the CDR3 reads CASSLRTSGSETQYF. DNA of the CDR3: TGTGCCAGCAGCCTTCGGACTAGCGGCTCCGAGACCCAGTACTTC. The entire variable domain, with the rest obtained from reference TRBV9 and TRBJ2-5, is as follows: DSGVTQTPKHLITATGQRVTLRCSPRSGDLSVYWYQQSLDQGLQFLIQYYNGEERAKGNILERFSAQQFPDLHSELNLSSLELGDSALYFCASSLRTSGSETQYFGPGTRLLVL.

This clone has only one observation. The chain uses TRBV4-1 and TRBJ2-5; 11 nucleotides agree with TRBD1. V was clipped by 4 bases and J by 5 bases; unmatched bases: 6. The CDR3 sequence is 15 residues long. Germline V gene sequence: CDR1 MGHRA, CDR2 YSYEKL. CDR3 sequence: CASSPDRGLGETQYF. In DNA, the CDR3 is TGCGCCAGCAGCCCGGACAGGGGGCTGGGGGAGACCCAGTACTTC.

The V gene is TRBV6-5, the J gene TRBJ1-6, with a tentative D call TRBD1 (5 bases). Between the trimmed V and J ends, which lost 4 bases and 7 bases, there was a span of 14 bases. This CDR3 is built from 15 residues. Germline V gene data show CDR1 as MNHEY and CDR2 as SVGAGI. The CDR3, as DNA: TGTGCCAGCAGTTTCGGCGGGGGAGCAAATTCACCCCTCCACTTT. Its translation: CASSFGGGANSPLHF.

The chain employs TRBV10-2 and TRBJ2-6; D gene uncertain. Germline V lookup: CDR1 WSHSY, CDR2 SAAADI. Deletions cut 7 bases from V and 0 bases from J, with 4 bases between. There are 13 residues in the CDR3. The CDR3 coding sequence is TGCGCCAGCACCAACTCTGGGGCCAACGTCCTGACTTTC. This codes for CASTNSGANVLTF.

The chain uses TRBV14 and TRBJ2-5; 12 bases fit TRBD2. This CDR3 comprises 17 residues. V lost 4 bases to trimming and J lost 2 bases; unmatched junction nucleotides: 8. Germline CDR1 SGHDN, CDR2 FVKESK. The CDR3 DNA is TGTGCCAGCAGCCGACTAGCGGGGGCCGGGGCACAAGAGACCCAGTACTTC. Its protein is CASSRLAGAGAQETQYF.

The chain carries TRBV7-9 and TRBJ1-4; D not resolved. V was trimmed by 3 bases and J by 4 bases, leaving 6 bases between them. CDR3 size: 13 residues. The germline gives CDR1 SEHNR, CDR2 FQNEAQ (reference sequence). CDR3 in DNA: TGTGCCAGCAGCTTTTCGGTTAATGAAAAACTGTTTTTT. Translated: CASSFSVNEKLFF.

This chain joins TRBV7-2 and TRBJ2-7, with D possibly TRBD2 on 5 matching bases. From germline, CDR1 is SGHTA and CDR2 FQGNSA. V was cut by 1 base and J by 0 bases, with 10 bases left in between. This CDR3 contains 15 residues. CDR3 residues: CASSLEPGSSYEQYF. CDR3 sequence (DNA): TGTGCCAGCAGCTTAGAGCCGGGGAGCTCCTACGAGCAGTACTTC.

This clone was observed a handful of times. The chain uses TRBV4-3 and TRBJ1-5; tentatively, D is TRBD1 (5 bases). From germline, CDR1 is LGHNA and CDR2 YSLEER. CDR3 length: 15 amino acids. The V end lost 0 bases, the J end lost 7 bases, and 13 bases lay between the germline ends. The CDR3 DNA is TGCGCCAGCAGCCAAGATCAAAGGGGTCGCCAGCCCCAGCATTTT. Its protein product is CASSQDQRGRQPQHF.

The gene calls are TRBV4-3 and TRBJ1-4; the D is unclear. V gave up 2 bases and J gave up 0 bases, with 10 bases separating them. In germline, CDR1 is LGHNA, CDR2 YSLEER. CDR3 length equals 16 residues. The CDR3 region is CASSQRRFATNEKLFF. Here the CDR3 DNA reads TGCGCCAGCAGCCAAAGGCGGTTTGCAACTAATGAAAAACTGTTTTTT.

The V call is TRBV6-1, the J call TRBJ2-7, with D uncertain. V was clipped by 3 bases and J by 4 bases, with 10 bases between them. This CDR3 has 13 residues. Per germline, CDR1 MNHNS and CDR2 SASEGT. The CDR3 DNA reads TGTGCCAGCAGTGACAGGCCCGCTTACGAGCAGTACTTC. It yields the protein CASSDRPAYEQYF.

The chain employs TRBV5-6 and TRBJ1-6; 9 bases line up with TRBD1. After removal of 0 bases from V and 9 bases from J, the junction contained 4 bases not matched to a gene. The CDR3 length is 15 residues. Germline lookup yields CDR1 SGHDT and CDR2 YYEEEE. The CDR3 is CASSLGDREGSPLHF. The CDR3 nucleotides read TGTGCCAGCAGCTTGGGGGACAGGGAAGGTTCACCCCTCCACTTT.

The rearrangement uses TRBV25-1 and TRBJ1-2; D gene unclear. This CDR3 is built from 12 residues. CDR1 is MGHDK and CDR2 is SYGVNS in the germline V gene. The V end was cut by 11 bases, the J end by 5 bases, with 15 bases between. The CDR3 reads CAVWGGWYGYTF. DNA of the CDR3: TGTGCCGTCTGGGGAGGGTGGTATGGCTACACCTTC.

The chain employs TRBV6-5 and TRBJ1-5; D is uncertain. Trimming stripped 6 bases from V and 3 bases from J, with 9 bases between. CDR3 length equals 13 residues. CDR1 and CDR2 (germline): MNHEY, SVGAGI. This CDR3 reads CASRPGNNQPQHF. Written as DNA, the CDR3 is TGTGCCAGCAGGCCCGGTAACAATCAGCCCCAGCATTTT.

J is TRBJ1-1 and V is TRBV2; weak D call: TRBD1 (6 bases). The CDR3 covers 15 residues. The V gene's germline CDR1 is SNHLY and CDR2 FYNNEI. V dropped 4 bases and J dropped 6 bases, with 18 bases sitting between them. For the CDR3, the DNA is TGTGCCAGCAGTGTGGGGGGCGGGGGGCTCTCTGAAGCTTTCTTT. This encodes CASSVGGGGLSEAFF.